This TCR beta chain was documented in a study of identical twins. The study's findings and limits: Alpha sequences out of frame and shared by twins had excess low generation probability.

The germline gives CDR1 SQVTM, CDR2 ANQGSEA. This CDR3 is built from 15 residues. Losses at the gene ends were 1 base for V and 1 base for J; bases not matched to a gene: 5. A universal primer site was created by template switching, with the cDNA bearing unique molecular identifiers. TCRdb re-called the 5' RACE reads with MiXCR, one entry per CDR3 protein. In the table there are roughly 200,000 distinct CDR3 sequences, around a sixth of which are singletons. This clonotype has more than one count but fewer than ten. Its antigen is not known. These data are also associated with another study on T cells expressing NK-cell markers.

The receptor was isolated from a woman between 18 and 29 years old in good health. The material sequenced was CD8+ T cells sorted from blood. This chain uses TRBV29-1 with TRBJ2-7; 9 nucleotides align to TRBD1. CDR3 sequence reads: CSVEGGQGESYEQYF. CDR3 in DNA: TGCAGCGTTGAAGGGGGACAGGGAGAATCCTACGAGCAGTACTTC.